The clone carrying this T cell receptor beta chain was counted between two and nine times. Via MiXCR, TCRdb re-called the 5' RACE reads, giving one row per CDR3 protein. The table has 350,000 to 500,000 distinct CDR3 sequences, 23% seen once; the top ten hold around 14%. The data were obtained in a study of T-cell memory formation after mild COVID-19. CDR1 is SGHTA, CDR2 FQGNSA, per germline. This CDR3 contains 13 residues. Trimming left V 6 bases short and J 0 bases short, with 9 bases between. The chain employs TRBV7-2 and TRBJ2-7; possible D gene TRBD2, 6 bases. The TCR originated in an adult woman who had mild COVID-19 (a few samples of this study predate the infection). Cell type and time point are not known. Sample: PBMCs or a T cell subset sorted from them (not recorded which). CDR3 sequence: CASRLTSSYEQYF. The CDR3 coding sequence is TGTGCCAGCAGATTGACTAGCTCCTACGAGCAGTACTTC.